Below are 22 T cell receptor beta chains sequenced from a single sample in a study of read filtering for tumor transcriptome and immune sequencing. Molecular barcoded adaptors covering alpha/delta and beta/gamma chains were used on around 370 ng RNA. TCRdb reanalysed the reads using MiXCR and keeps one entry per CDR3 protein. There are approximately 40,000 distinct CDR3 sequences in the sample; about an eighth occur only once, and around a quarter lies in the top ten. The sample taken for sequencing was a population of CD138-negative cells sorted from bone marrow. The receptors derive from a donor aged 40 or over with multiple myeloma.

This clonotype was recorded a few times. The rearrangement uses TRBV15 and TRBJ1-3; a weak D match, TRBD1 (6 bases). The CDR3 has 16 amino acids. V was clipped by 3 bases and J by 2 bases, with 14 bases between them. The V gene's germline CDR1 is LNHNV and CDR2 YYDKDF (reference sequence). CDR3 nucleotide sequence: TGTGCCACCAGCAGGAGACAGGATTTAGCTGGAAACACCATATATTTT. Residues: CATSRRQDLAGNTIYF.

In this sample, this clonotype turned up many times. The chain joins TRBV5-5 to TRBJ2-3; 7 positions agree with TRBD2. V was clipped by 2 bases and J by 0 bases; unmatched bases: 3. CDR3 length: 15 amino acids. In germline, CDR1 is SGHKS, CDR2 YYEKEE (reference sequence). The CDR3 nucleotides read TGTGCCAGCAGCTTTGGAGCGGGGAGCACAGATACGCAGTATTTT. Protein: CASSFGAGSTDTQYF. Full variable domain (remainder filled in from reference TRBV5-5 and TRBJ2-3): DAGVTQSPTHLIKTRGQQVTLRCSPISGHKSVSWYQQVLGQGPQFIFQYYEKEERGRGNFPDRFSARQFPNYSSELNVNALLLGDSALYLCASSFGAGSTDTQYFGPGTRLTVL.

This clonotype appeared many times. The J gene is TRBJ2-1, the V gene TRBV5-1; TRBD2 agrees at 13 bases. Germline trimming cut 4 bases from V and 9 bases from J; bases unmatched to any gene: 10. The V gene's germline CDR1 is SGHRS and CDR2 YFSETQ. This CDR3 has 16 amino acids. The CDR3 region is CASSPRELAGGGEQFF. The CDR3 nucleotides read TGCGCCAGCAGCCCTCGGGAACTAGCGGGAGGGGGTGAGCAGTTCTTC.

This clonotype was recorded at least ten times. This sequence joins TRBV7-2 and TRBJ2-1; TRBD2 aligns across 8 bases. Germline V CDR1 and CDR2: SGHTA, FQGNSA. Trimming removed 3 bases from V and 5 bases from J; junction bases left unmatched: 6. The CDR3 has 15 amino acids. CDR3: CASSFRTSRDNEQFF. The CDR3 DNA reads TGTGCCAGCAGCTTCAGGACTAGCAGGGACAATGAGCAGTTCTTC.

This clonotype was recorded many times. The rearrangement links TRBV4-1 to TRBJ2-1, with TRBD1 matching 12 bases. Germline CDR1 and CDR2: MGHRA and YSYEKL. V was pared by 3 bases and J by 7 bases, with 4 bases of the junction left unmatched. CDR3 length: 15 residues. The CDR3 region has the DNA TGCGCCAGCAGCCAGGGGACAGGGGGCAGGAATGAGCAGTTCTTC. Encoded protein: CASSQGTGGRNEQFF.

This clonotype was seen ten or more times. This chain connects TRBV30 to TRBJ2-1; D is unresolved. Per the germline V gene, CDR1 is GTSNPN and CDR2 is SVGIG (reference sequence). The CDR3 extends over 12 amino acids. V gave up 2 bases and J gave up 4 bases, with 6 bases separating them. The CDR3 sequence is CAWSWQYNEQFF. For the CDR3, the DNA is TGTGCCTGGAGTTGGCAGTACAATGAGCAGTTCTTC.

Comments on this clonotype: This probably arose from a read error, given a far larger clone one base away. The chain uses TRBV10-3 and TRBJ2-1; tentatively, D is TRBD2 (6 bases). The CDR3 has 16 residues. V gave up 6 bases and J gave up 0 bases, with 15 bases separating them. Germline lookup yields CDR1 ENHRY and CDR2 SYGVKD. The CDR3 is CAISYSGMSSYNEQFF. DNA of the CDR3: TGTGCCATCAGCTATAGCGGAATGAGCTCCTACAATGAGCAGTTCTTC.

A word on this clonotype: A much larger clonotype is one base distant, so this may be a read error. This chain connects TRBV7-8 to TRBJ2-1; the D gene is possibly TRBD1 (6 bases). Germline CDR1 reads SGHVS; CDR2 reads FQNEAQ. The CDR3 contains 14 residues. CDR3 DNA sequence: TGTGCCAGCAGCCTAGACCAGGGGCCTAATGGGCAGTTCTTC. Its translation: CASSLDQGPNGQFF.

The sample holds many counts of this clonotype. V is TRBV5-1 and J is TRBJ1-2, with 7 bases aligning to TRBD1. V lost 4 bases, J lost 6 bases, and 12 bases stayed unmatched. The CDR3 runs to 15 residues. Germline assignment: CDR1 SGHRS and CDR2 YFSETQ. CDR3 sequence: CASSGSGQALDGYTF. CDR3 DNA: TGCGCCAGCAGCGGATCCGGACAGGCCCTTGATGGCTACACCTTC.

The chain carries TRBV20-1 and TRBJ1-6, with D maybe TRBD1 (5 bases). CDR1 is DFQATT, CDR2 SNEGSKA, per germline (reference sequence). CDR3 size: 14 residues. Trimming removed 0 bases from V and 5 bases from J, with 8 bases in between. CDR3 DNA sequence: TGCAGTGCTAGAGATCGGGGGAATAATTCACCCCTCCACTTT. Its translation is CSARDRGNNSPLHF.

The chain recombines TRBV5-1 with TRBJ2-7; 7 nucleotides align to TRBD2. Germline CDR1 SGHRS, CDR2 YFSETQ. V gave up 2 bases and J gave up 11 bases; unmatched junction bases: 1. The CDR3 extends over 10 amino acids. CDR3 DNA: TGCGCCAGCAGCTTCCTAGCGGAGTACTTC. Amino acid sequence: CASSFLAEYF.

As DNA, the CDR3 is TGTGCCAGCAGCTCCCGACAGCCCCAGCATTTT. It is translated as CASSSRQPQHF. This chain links TRBV28 with TRBJ1-5; D gene unclear. Deletions cut 6 bases from V and 7 bases from J, with 7 bases between. Germline V gene sequence: CDR1 MDHEN, CDR2 SYDVKM. This CDR3 spans 11 amino acids.

The sample holds many counts of this clonotype. The chain links TRBV4-2 to TRBJ2-1, with TRBD1 as a possible D gene (5 bases). V was pared by 4 bases and J by 3 bases, with 10 bases between. This CDR3 has 14 residues. In germline, CDR1 is LGHNA, CDR2 YNFKEQ. CDR3 sequence reads: CASSPLGDYNEQFF. As DNA, the CDR3 is TGTGCCAGCAGCCCCTTAGGGGACTACAATGAGCAGTTCTTC.

This clonotype has a count of ten or more. V is TRBV6-6 and J is TRBJ2-1; D is unclear. The germline gives CDR1 MNHNY, CDR2 SVGAGI (reference sequence). The CDR3 runs to 15 residues. V dropped 5 bases and J dropped 3 bases, with 14 bases sitting between them. The chain's CDR3 is CASSPRIEGYNEQFF. DNA for the CDR3: TGTGCCAGCAGTCCCCGGATAGAAGGCTACAATGAGCAGTTCTTC.

This clonotype was seen ten or more times. CDR3 nucleotide sequence: TGTGCCTGGAGTACCCAGACCAGTGGGCAGTTCTTC. Translating gives CAWSTQTSGQFF. V and J are TRBV30 and TRBJ2-1, with D unresolved. This CDR3 contains 12 residues. CDR1 is GTSNPN, CDR2 SVGIG, per germline (reference sequence). V dropped 2 bases and J dropped 12 bases, with 14 bases sitting between them.

A note on this clonotype: A read error may be the cause here, since a much bigger clone is one base away. J is TRBJ2-1 and V is TRBV27; D is unresolved. Germline assignment: CDR1 MNHEY and CDR2 SMNVEV (reference sequence). CDR3 length equals 14 residues. CDR3 protein: CASSLIGQYNVQFF. The DNA of the CDR3 is TGTGCCAGCAGTTTAATCGGCCAATACAATGTGCAGTTCTTC.

This clonotype was counted many times. The J gene is TRBJ2-5, the V gene TRBV12-3 or TRBV12-4, with D possibly matching TRBD2 (5 bases). With 6 bases removed from V and 4 bases from J, the gap between germline ends came to 12 bases. This CDR3 is built from 13 residues. The CDR3 DNA is TGTGCCAGCAGCGTTACTAGTGGAGAGACCCAGTACTTC. The encoded protein is CASSVTSGETQYF.

On this clonotype itself: No conserved phenylalanine or tryptophan is present at the end of the CDR3, so a read error is the likely explanation. This chain connects TRBV20-1 to TRBJ2-1; 8 nucleotides align to TRBD1. The CDR3 is 12 residues long. Germline CDR1 and CDR2: DFQATT and SNEGSKA (reference sequence). DNA of the CDR3: TGCAGGGGGGACAGGTCCTACGATGAGCAGTTCCTC. Amino acids: CRGDRSYDEQFL.

This clonotype was recorded many times. The chain is built from TRBV15 and TRBJ2-5; 13 bases are shared with TRBD2. The V gene end was trimmed by 3 bases and the J gene end by 5 bases; junction bases not matched to a gene: 3. In germline, CDR1 is LNHNV, CDR2 YYDKDF (reference sequence). The CDR3 covers 15 residues. The chain's CDR3 is CATSRGLAGLETQYF. The CDR3 region has the DNA TGTGCCACCAGCAGGGGACTAGCGGGATTGGAGACCCAGTACTTC.

The chain carries TRBV20-1 and TRBJ1-3; D not certain. The CDR3 runs to 13 residues. The germline gives CDR1 DFQATT, CDR2 SNEGSKA (reference sequence). Deletions cut 6 bases from V and 2 bases from J, with 11 bases between. The CDR3 region is CSAVSLAGNTIYF. As DNA, the CDR3 is TGCAGTGCCGTCAGCTTAGCTGGAAACACCATATATTTT.

This clonotype was recorded at least ten times. The chain uses TRBV4-3 and TRBJ1-5, with TRBD1 matching over 7 bases. With 0 bases clipped from V and 6 bases from J, the junction kept 14 bases outside the gene matches. Germline CDR1 LGHNA, CDR2 YSLEER. The CDR3 loop spans 18 amino acids. CDR3 sequence reads: CASSQESEPRDRGQPQHF. CDR3 nucleotide sequence: TGCGCCAGCAGCCAAGAATCCGAACCTCGGGACAGAGGTCAGCCCCAGCATTTT.

Worth noting for this clonotype: It differs at one base from a far larger clone, so likely a read error. This chain uses TRBV29-1 with TRBJ2-1, with TRBD1 matching 8 bases. CDR1 and CDR2 from the germline V gene are SQVTM and ANQGSEA. Trimming removed 4 bases from V and 10 bases from J; junction bases left unmatched: 6. This CDR3 has 12 amino acids. The CDR3 DNA sequence: TGCAGCGTTGGGACAGGGACCAACGAGCAGTTCTTC. Translation: CSVGTGTNEQFF.